This T cell receptor beta chain was identified in a study of shared clonotypes between healthy human individuals (dated by TCRdb to about 2020). As for the study more broadly: A few men and two women, aged 18 to 49 years, made up the cohort. Between about 0.9 and 10 billion PBMCs per donor were obtained by leukapheresis. To estimate repertoire size and how much clonotype sharing occurs between individuals, the study deeply sequenced the blood TCR repertoires of roughly 5 healthy adults. To increase sequencing depth and limit assay-specific biases, different laboratories used diverse techniques to prepare libraries and sequence TCR repertoires. For each donor, CD4 naive and CD4 memory were each run on three plates, CD8 naive on two plates, and CD8 memory on one plate.

What the authors observed across the whole study: Because the study included a small number of donors, the genetic and exposure-history diversity represented was limited. Based on pairwise subsampling, the degree of clonotype sharing among donors was expected to be affected by sequencing depth. Incomplete sequencing was indicated by rarefaction of sorted-subset datasets, despite the large sequencing depth. Naive subsets generally had larger estimated clonotype richness than memory subsets did. Higher generation probabilities were observed for clonotypes shared by all four sorted-subset donors than for non-shared clonotypes. Approximately 5% of naive CD4, 3% to 4% of naive CD8, around 2.3% of memory CD4, and roughly 0.4% of memory CD8 clonotypes were shared across several donors. Sampling was restricted to blood, and TCR repertoires in tissue are likely to differ from TCR repertoires in blood.

Concerning this clone itself: There is no known antigen for this receptor. Base qualities were left out, and no much larger clone turns up one base away.

The donors were healthy, HIV-negative adults with no recently reported acute infections or vaccinations. Every donor was a Caucasian adult residing in Nashville, Tennessee, USA. CD4+ T cells were enriched by magnetic negative selection; naive cells were then positively selected on CD45RA, and the negative fraction formed the memory subset. After blood collection by leukapheresis, PBMCs were isolated using Ficoll-Histopaque density gradient centrifugation and then cryopreserved in the vapor phase of liquid nitrogen. Purity and quantity of every magnetically sorted T cell population were checked by analytical flow cytometry. Each sorted fraction had its genomic DNA isolated and then quantified by UV absorbance on a Nanodrop 2000c. CDR1 and CDR2, per the germline V gene, are MNHEY and SVGAGI. The trim is 0 bases for V and 11 bases for J, with a gap of 16 bases between the germline ends. The CDR3 goes from the cysteine to the phenylalanine over 15 residues. The read is trimmed to its CDR3 DNA, 45 bases read in frame from base 1.

Using the deep immunoSEQ assay, TCR CDR3 regions were amplified from genomic DNA by multiplex PCR. Extracted genomic DNA from each cell subset was spread evenly across all wells of several immunoSEQ 96-well plates, with each plate serving as a replicate. For sorted subsets, each replicate PCR was loaded with about 200 ng genomic DNA, equivalent to approximately 33,000 T cell genomes. Purified libraries were measured with a Qubit 3.0 fluorometer, size-checked on a Bioanalyzer 2100, and measured again with the KAPA Library Quantification kit. Every immunoSEQ 96-well plate was sequenced on a dedicated single-read 150-cycle Illumina NextSeq 550 flow cell. The original methods were these. Because only junctional sequences without quality scores were contained in the immunoSEQ output, filtering matching that applied to full-length reads could not be performed. To assign V/J genes and CDR3, sequences were annotated using PyIR, a Python wrapper for IgBLAST v1.9, with IMGT germline references. Reads were removed for weak V/J assignments (E-value above 1e-6), missing CDR3, stop codons, out-of-frame junctions, or ambiguous translated residues. V3J clonotypes were defined as sequences sharing the same inferred V gene, J gene, and CDR3 amino acid sequence. To compute the percentage overlap between repertoires, the number of shared unique clonotypes was divided by the size of the smaller repertoire. Three approaches were used to assess repertoire richness: RTK rarefaction, the Chao1 estimator, and Recon v2.1 estimates of unobserved clonotypes. Generation probabilities were computed with OLGA for all TCRbeta clonotypes obtained by the gDNA method from a few donors. TCRdb stores this immuneACCESS table with in-frame sequences only. Part of the clones is absent; in the studies checked, under half of the shortfall reflects unresolved V genes, and no reason is known for the rest. The D gene and trimming were derived from the DNA, and the V and J assignments and clone size from that table. The sample yields 950,000 to 1,300,000 clones; roughly 80% were counted once. Roughly 1.4% of the sample lies in the top ten.

The sequence links TRBV6-5 to TRBJ2-2; there is no confident call for the D gene. This clonotype was sampled from a man between 18 and 35 years old in good health. Sequencing used memory CD4+ T cells sorted from blood. According to the study, the label for this sample's cell subset or site signals: CD45RA-negative fraction. The base sequence is TGTGCCAGCAGTTACTCATGGGCCCGAACCGAAGAGCTGTTTTTT. This is translated as CASSYSWARTEELFF.